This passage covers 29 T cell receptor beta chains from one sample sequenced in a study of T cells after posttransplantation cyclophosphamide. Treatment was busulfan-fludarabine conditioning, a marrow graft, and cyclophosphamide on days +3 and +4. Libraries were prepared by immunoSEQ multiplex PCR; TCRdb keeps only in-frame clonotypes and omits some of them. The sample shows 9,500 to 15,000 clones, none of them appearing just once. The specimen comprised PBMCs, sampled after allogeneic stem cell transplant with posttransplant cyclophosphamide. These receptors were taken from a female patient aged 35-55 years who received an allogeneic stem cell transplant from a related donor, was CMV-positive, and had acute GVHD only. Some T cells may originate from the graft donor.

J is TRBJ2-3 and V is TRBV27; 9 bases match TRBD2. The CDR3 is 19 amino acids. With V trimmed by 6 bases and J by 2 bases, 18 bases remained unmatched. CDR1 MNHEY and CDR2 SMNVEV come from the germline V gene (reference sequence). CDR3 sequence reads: CASRAPGLATPLYTDTQYF. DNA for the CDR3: TGTGCCAGCAGAGCACCGGGACTAGCTACACCTCTTTACACAGATACGCAGTATTTT.

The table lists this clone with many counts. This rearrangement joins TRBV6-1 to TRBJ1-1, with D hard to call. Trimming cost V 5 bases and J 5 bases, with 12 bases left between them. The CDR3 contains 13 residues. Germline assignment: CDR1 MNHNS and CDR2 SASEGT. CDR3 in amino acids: CASSTSSGTEAFF. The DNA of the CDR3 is TGTGCCAGCAGTACAAGTAGCGGGACTGAAGCTTTCTTT.

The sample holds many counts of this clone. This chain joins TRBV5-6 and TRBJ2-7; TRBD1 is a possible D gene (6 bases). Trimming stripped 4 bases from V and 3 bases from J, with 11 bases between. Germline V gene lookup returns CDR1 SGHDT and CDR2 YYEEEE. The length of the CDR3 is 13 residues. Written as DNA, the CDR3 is TGTGCCAGCAGCGGGGGCGGGCTCTACGAGCAGTACGTC. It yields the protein CASSGGGLYEQYV.

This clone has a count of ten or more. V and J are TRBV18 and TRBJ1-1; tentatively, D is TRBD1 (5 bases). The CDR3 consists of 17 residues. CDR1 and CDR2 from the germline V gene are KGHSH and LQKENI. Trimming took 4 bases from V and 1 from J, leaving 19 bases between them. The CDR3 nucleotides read TGTGCCAGCTCACGGGTTAAGGTGGGGCGGACGAACACTGAAGCTTTCTTT. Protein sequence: CASSRVKVGRTNTEAFF.

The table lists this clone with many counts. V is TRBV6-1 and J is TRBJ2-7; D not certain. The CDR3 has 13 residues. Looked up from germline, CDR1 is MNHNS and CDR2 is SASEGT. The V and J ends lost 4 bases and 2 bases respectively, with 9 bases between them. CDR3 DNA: TGTGCCAGCAGTGTTACGGGTGCCTACGAGCAGTACTTC. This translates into CASSVTGAYEQYF.

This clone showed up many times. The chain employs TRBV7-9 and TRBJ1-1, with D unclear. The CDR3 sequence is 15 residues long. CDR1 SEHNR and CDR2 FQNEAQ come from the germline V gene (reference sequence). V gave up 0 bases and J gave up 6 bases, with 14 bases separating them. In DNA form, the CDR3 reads TGTGCCAGCAGCTTAGCGTCAGGTAGCGTGGCTGAAGCTTTCTTT. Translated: CASSLASGSVAEAFF.

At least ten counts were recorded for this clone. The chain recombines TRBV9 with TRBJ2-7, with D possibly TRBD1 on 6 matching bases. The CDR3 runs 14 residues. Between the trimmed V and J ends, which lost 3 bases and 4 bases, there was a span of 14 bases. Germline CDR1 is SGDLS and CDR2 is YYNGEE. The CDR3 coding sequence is TGTGCCAGCAGCGCACAGGGTCAAGGGTACGAGCAGTACTTC. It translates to CASSAQGQGYEQYF.

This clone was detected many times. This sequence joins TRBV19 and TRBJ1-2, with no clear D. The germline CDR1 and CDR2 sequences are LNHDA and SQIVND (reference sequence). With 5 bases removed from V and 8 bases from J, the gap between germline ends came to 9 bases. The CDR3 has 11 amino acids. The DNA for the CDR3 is TGTGCCAGTAGTCGGGGTTGGGGCTACACCTTC. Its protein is CASSRGWGYTF.

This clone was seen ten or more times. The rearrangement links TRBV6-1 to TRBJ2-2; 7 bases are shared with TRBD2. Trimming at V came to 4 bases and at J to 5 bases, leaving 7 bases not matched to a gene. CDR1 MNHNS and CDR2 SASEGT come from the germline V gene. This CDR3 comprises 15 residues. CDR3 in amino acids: CASSGTSYQTGELFF. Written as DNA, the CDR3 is TGTGCCAGCAGTGGGACTAGTTATCAGACCGGGGAGCTGTTTTTT.

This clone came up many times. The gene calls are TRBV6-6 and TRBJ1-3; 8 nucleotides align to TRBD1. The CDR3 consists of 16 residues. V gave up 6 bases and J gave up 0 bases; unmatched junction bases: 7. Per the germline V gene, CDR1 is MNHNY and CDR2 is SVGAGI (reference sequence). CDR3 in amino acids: CASRQGQGLSGNTIYF. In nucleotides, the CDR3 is TGTGCCAGCAGACAAGGACAGGGTCTCTCTGGAAACACCATATATTTT.

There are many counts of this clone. CDR3 protein: CASSLPKAGGLQETQYF. CDR3 bases: TGCGCCAGCAGCTTGCCTAAGGCGGGGGGGCTCCAAGAGACCCAGTACTTC. The chain links TRBV5-1 to TRBJ2-5, with 9 positions matching TRBD2. The CDR3 loop spans 17 amino acids. Trimming took 1 base from V and 1 from J; bases not matched to a gene: 8. CDR1 SGHRS and CDR2 YFSETQ come from the germline V gene.

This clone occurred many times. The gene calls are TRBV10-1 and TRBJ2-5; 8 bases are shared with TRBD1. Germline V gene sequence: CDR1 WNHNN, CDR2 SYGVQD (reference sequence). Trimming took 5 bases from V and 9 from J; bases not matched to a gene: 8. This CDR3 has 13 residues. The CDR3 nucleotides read TGCGCCAGCAGTCGACAGGGGTTGGTGGCCCAGTACTTC. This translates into CASSRQGLVAQYF.

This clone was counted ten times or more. In DNA form, the CDR3 reads TGTGCCAGCAGCTCCCCGGGGGTCTATGGCTACACCTTC. As protein: CASSSPGVYGYTF. The chain links TRBV11-3 to TRBJ1-2; D is possibly TRBD1 (5 bases). CDR1 SGHNT and CDR2 YENEEA come from the germline V gene. Trimming stripped 4 bases from V and 4 bases from J, with 10 bases between. The CDR3 is 13 amino acids.

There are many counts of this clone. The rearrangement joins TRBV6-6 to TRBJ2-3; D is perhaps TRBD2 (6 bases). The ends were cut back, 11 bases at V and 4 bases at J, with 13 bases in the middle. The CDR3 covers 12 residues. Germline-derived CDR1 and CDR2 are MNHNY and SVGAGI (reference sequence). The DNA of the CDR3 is TGTGCCCACAGCCCGGGGGCAGATACGCAGTATTTT. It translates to CAHSPGADTQYF.

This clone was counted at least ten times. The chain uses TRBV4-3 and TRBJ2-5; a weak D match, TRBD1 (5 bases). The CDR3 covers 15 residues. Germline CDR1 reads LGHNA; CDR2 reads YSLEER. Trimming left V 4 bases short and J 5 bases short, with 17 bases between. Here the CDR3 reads CASSPHSPQAETQYF. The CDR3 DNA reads TGCGCCAGCAGCCCACATAGCCCACAGGCGGAGACCCAGTACTTC.

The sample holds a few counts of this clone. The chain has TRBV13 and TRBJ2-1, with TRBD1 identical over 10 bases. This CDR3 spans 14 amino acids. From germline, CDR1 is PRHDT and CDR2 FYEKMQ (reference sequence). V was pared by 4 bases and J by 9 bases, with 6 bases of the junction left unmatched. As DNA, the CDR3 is TGTGCCAGCAGCTCCGACAGGGGGCCTACTGAGCAGTTCTTC. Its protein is CASSSDRGPTEQFF.

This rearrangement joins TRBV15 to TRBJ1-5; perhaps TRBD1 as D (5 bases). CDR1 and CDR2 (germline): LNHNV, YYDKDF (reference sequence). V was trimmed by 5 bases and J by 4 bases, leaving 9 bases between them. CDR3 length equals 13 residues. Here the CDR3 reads CATSQDKNQPQHF. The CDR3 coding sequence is TGTGCCACCAGCCAGGACAAAAATCAGCCCCAGCATTTT.

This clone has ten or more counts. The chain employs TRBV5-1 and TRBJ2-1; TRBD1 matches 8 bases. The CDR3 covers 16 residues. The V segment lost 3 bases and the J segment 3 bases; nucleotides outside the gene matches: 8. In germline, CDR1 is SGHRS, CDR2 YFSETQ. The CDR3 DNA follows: TGCGCCAGCAGCTCGACGGGACAGGTCTTCTACAATGAGCAGTTCTTC. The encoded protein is CASSSTGQVFYNEQFF.

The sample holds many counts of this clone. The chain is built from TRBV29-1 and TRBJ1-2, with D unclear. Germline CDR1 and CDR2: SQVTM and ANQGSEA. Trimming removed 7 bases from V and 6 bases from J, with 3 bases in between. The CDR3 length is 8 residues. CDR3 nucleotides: TGCAGCGCTGATGGCTACACCTTC. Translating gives CSADGYTF.

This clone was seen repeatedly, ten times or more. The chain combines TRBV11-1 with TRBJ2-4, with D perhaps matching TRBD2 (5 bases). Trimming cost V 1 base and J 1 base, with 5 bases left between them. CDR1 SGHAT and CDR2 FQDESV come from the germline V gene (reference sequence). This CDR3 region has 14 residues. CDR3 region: CASSLGGAKNIQYF. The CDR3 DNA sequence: TGTGCCAGCAGCTTAGGAGGGGCCAAAAACATTCAGTACTTC.

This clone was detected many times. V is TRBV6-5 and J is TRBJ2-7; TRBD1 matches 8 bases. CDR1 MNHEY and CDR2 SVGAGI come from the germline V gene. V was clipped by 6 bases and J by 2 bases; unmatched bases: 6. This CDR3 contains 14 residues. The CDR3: CASRKDRAPYEQYV. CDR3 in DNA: TGTGCCAGCAGAAAGGACAGGGCCCCCTACGAGCAGTACGTC.

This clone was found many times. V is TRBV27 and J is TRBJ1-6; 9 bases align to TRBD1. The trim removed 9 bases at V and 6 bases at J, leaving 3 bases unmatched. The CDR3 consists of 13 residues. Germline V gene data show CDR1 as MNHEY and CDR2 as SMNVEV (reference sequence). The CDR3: CASRQGVNSPLHF. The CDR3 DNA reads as TGTGCCAGTAGACAGGGGGTTAATTCACCCCTCCACTTT.

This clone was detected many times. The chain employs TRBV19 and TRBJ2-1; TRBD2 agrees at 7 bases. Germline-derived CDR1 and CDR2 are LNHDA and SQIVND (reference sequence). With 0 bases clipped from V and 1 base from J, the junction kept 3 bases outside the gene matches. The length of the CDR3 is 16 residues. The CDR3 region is CASSIETSRSYNEQFF. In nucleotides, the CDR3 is TGTGCCAGTAGTATAGAGACTAGCAGGTCCTACAATGAGCAGTTCTTC.

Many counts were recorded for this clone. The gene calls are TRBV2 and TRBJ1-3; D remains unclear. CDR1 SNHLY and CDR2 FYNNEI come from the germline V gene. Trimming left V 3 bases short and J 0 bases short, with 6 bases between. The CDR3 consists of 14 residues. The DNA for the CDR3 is TGTGCCAGCAGTGACAGGTACTCTGGAAACACCATATATTTT. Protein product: CASSDRYSGNTIYF.

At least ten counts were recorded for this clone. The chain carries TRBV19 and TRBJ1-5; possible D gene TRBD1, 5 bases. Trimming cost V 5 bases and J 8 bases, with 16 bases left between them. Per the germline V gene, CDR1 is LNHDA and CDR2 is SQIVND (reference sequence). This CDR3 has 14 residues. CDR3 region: CASSPDGGAKPQHF. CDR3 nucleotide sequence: TGTGCCAGTAGTCCGGACGGCGGGGCGAAGCCCCAGCATTTT.

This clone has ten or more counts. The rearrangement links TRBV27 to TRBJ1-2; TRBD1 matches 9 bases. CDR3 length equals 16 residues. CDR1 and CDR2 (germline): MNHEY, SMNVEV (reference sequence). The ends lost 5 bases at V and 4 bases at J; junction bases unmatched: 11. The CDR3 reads CASSQVSGTGSYGYTF. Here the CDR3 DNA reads TGTGCCAGCAGTCAAGTATCCGGGACAGGGAGCTATGGCTACACCTTC.

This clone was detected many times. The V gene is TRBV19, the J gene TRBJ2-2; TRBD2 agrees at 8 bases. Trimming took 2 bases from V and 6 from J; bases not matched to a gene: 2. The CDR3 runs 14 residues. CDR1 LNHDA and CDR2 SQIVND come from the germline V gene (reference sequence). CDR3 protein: CASSIQAGAGELFF. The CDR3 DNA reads TGTGCCAGTAGTATACAAGCGGGGGCCGGGGAGCTGTTTTTT.

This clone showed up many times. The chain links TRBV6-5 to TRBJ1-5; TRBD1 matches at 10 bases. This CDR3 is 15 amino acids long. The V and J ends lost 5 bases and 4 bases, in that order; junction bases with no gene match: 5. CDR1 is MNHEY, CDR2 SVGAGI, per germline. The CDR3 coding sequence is TGTGCCAGCAGTCGTTGGACAGGGGGGAATCAGCCCCAGCATTTT. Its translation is CASSRWTGGNQPQHF.

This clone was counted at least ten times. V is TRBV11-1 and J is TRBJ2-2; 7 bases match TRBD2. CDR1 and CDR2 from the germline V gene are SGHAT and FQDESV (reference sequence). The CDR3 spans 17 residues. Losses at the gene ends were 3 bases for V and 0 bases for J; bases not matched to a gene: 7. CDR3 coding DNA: TGTGCCAGCAGCTTTGGGGAGGGGCAGGCGAACACCGGGGAGCTGTTTTTT. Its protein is CASSFGEGQANTGELFF.